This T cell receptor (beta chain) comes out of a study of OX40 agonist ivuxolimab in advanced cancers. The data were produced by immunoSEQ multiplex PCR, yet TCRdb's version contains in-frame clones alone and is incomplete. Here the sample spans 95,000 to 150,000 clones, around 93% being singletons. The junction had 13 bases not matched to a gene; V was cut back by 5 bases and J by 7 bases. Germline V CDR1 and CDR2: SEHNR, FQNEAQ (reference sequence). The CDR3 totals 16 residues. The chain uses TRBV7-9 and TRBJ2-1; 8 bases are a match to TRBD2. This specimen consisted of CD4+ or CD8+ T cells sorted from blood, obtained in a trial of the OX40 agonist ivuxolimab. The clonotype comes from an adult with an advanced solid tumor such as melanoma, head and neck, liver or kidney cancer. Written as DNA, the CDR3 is TGTGCCAGCAGCCGCCGTAGCGGGGCCCCTGGGAATGAGCAGTTCTTC. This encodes CASSRRSGAPGNEQFF.